The source of this T cell receptor (beta chain) is a study of blood T cell repertoires in COVID-19. For the study at large: Collection of acute and convalescent COVID-19 samples took place in the United States, Italy and Spain. The cDNA or gDNA used as material had been derived from T cells, B-cell-depleted T cells, or PBMCs.

Trimming stripped 0 bases from V and 0 bases from J, with 8 bases between. Germline values: CDR1 MNHNY, CDR2 SVGAGI (reference sequence). CDR3 size: 15 residues. Patients from Seattle were sampled longitudinally, starting during active infection. In the authors' methods: The assay estimated nucleated cells by amplifying reference gene primers. Sequenced by immunoSEQ multiplex PCR; TCRdb stores in-frame clones only, minus some. V and J calls and clone size are given by that table; D and trimming were obtained from the DNA. The profile shows fewer than 250,000 clones, approximately 84% of them singletons.

The specimen sequenced was peripheral blood. The origin of this receptor is a man aged 50-60 years with COVID-19, enrolled during active disease. This chain links TRBV6-6 with TRBJ1-1; D unresolved. The CDR3, as DNA: TGTGCCAGCAGTTACTCGAGAGAATTGAACACTGAAGCTTTCTTT. Amino acid sequence: CASSYSRELNTEAFF.